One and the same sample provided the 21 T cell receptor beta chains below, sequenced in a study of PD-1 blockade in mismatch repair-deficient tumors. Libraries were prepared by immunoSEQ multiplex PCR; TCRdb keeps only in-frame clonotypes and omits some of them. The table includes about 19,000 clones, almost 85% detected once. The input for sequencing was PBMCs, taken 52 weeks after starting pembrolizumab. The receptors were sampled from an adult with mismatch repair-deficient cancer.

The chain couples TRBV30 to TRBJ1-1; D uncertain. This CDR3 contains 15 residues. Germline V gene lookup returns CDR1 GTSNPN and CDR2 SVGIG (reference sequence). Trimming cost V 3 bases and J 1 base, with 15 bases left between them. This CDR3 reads CAWRFAQRANTEAFF. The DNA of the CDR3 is TGTGCCTGGAGGTTCGCCCAGAGGGCGAACACTGAAGCTTTCTTT.

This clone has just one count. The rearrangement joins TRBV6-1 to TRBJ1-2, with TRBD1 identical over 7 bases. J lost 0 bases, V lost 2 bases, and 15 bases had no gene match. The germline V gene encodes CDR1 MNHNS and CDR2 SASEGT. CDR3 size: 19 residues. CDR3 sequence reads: CASSETLTPRTGTNYGYTF. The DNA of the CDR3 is TGTGCCAGCAGTGAAACCCTTACACCGAGGACAGGAACTAACTATGGCTACACCTTC.

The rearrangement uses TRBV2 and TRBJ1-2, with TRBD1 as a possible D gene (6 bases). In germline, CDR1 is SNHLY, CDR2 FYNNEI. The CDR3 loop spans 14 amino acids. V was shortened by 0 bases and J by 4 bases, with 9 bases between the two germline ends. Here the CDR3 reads CASSEAWTVYGYTF. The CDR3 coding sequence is TGTGCCAGCAGTGAAGCGTGGACAGTCTATGGCTACACCTTC.

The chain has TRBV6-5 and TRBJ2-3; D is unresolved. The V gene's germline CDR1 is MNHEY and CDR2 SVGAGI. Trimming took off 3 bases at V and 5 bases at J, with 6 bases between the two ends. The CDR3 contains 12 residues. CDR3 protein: CASSYRGDTQYF. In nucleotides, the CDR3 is TGTGCCAGCAGTTATCGCGGAGATACGCAGTATTTT.

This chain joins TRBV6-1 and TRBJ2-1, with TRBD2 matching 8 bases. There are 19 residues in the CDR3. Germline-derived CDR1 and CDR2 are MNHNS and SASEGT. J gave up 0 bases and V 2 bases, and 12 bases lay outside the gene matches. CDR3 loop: CASSELGTSGSFSYNEQFF. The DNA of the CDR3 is TGTGCCAGCAGTGAATTAGGAACTAGCGGCTCTTTCTCCTACAATGAGCAGTTCTTC.

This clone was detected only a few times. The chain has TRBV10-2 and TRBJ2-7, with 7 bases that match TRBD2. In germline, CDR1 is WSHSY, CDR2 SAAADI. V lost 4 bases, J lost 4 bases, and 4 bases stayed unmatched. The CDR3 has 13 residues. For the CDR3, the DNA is TGCGCCAGCAGTGTGGGGGGGTCATACGAGCAGTACTTC. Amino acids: CASSVGGSYEQYF.

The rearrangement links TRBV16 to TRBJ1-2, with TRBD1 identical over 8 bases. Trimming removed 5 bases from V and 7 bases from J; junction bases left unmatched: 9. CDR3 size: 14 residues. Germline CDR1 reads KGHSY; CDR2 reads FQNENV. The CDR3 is CASSVPGQVGGYTF. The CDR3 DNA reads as TGTGCCAGCAGCGTACCGGGACAGGTTGGTGGCTACACCTTC.

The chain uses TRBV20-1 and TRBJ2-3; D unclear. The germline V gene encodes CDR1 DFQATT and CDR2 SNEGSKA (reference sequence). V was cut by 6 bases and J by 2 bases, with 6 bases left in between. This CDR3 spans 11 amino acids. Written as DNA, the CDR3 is TGCAGTGCCTCACTCACAGATACGCAGTATTTT. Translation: CSASLTDTQYF.

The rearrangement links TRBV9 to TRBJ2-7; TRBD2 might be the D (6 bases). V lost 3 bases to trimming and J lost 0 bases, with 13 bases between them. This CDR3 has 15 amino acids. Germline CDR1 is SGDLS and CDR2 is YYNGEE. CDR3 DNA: TGTGCCAGCAGCGAGGGACTTTTAAGCTCCTACGAGCAGTACTTC. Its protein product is CASSEGLLSSYEQYF. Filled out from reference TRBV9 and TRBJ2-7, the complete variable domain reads DSGVTQTPKHLITATGQRVTLRCSPRSGDLSVYWYQQSLDQGLQFLIQYYNGEERAKGNILERFSAQQFPDLHSELNLSSLELGDSALYFCASSEGLLSSYEQYFGPGTRLTVT.

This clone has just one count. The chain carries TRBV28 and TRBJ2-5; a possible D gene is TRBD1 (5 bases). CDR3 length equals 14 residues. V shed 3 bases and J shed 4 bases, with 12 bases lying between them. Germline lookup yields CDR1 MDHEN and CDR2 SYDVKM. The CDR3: CASSLVAGPETQYF. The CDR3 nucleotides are TGTGCCAGCAGTTTGGTCGCAGGGCCAGAGACCCAGTACTTC. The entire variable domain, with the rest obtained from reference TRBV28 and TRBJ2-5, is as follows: DVKVTQSSRYLVKRTGEKVFLECVQDMDHENMFWYRQDPGLGLRLIYFSYDVKMKEKGDIPEGYSVSREKKERFSLILESASTNQTSMYLCASSLVAGPETQYFGPGTRLLVL.

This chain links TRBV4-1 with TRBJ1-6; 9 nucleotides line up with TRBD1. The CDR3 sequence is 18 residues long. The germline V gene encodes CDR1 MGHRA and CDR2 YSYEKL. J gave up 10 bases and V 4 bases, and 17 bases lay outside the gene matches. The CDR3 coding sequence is TGCGCCAGCAGCCGATTCTTTAAGGGGACAGGGCTACTGTCACCCCTCCACTTT. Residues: CASSRFFKGTGLLSPLHF.

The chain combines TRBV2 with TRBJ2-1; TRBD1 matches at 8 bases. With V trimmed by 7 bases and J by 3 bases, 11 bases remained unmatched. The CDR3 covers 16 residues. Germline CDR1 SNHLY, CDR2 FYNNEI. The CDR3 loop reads CASKPDGGQGYNEQFF. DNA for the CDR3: TGTGCCAGCAAGCCCGATGGAGGACAGGGCTACAATGAGCAGTTCTTC.

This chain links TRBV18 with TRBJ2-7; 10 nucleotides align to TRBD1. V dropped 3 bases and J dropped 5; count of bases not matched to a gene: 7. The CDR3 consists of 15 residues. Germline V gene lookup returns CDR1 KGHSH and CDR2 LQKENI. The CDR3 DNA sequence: TGTGCCAGCTCACCCCGACAGGGGGCACACGACGAGCAGTACTTC. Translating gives CASSPRQGAHDEQYF.

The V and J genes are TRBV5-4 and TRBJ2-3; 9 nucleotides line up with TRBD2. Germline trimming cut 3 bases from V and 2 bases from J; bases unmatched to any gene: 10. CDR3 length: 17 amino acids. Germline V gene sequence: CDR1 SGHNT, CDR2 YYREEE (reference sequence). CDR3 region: CASSSYGRGLATDTQYF. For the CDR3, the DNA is TGTGCCAGCAGCTCCTATGGGCGGGGACTAGCCACAGATACGCAGTATTTT.

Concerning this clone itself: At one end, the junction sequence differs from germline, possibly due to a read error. CDR3 nucleotide sequence: TGTGCTAGCAGCTTAGCGCACGGGGGTGAGCAGTTCTTC. Protein: CASSLAHGGEQFF. The J gene is TRBJ2-1, the V gene TRBV7-7; possibly TRBD2 for D (6 bases). The CDR3 totals 13 residues. Germline V gene sequence: CDR1 SSHAT, CDR2 FNYEAQ (reference sequence).

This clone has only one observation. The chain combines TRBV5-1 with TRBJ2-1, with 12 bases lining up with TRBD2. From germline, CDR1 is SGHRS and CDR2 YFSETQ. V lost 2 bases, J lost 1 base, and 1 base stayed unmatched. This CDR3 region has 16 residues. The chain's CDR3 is CASSLLAGGSYNEQFF. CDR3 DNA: TGCGCCAGCAGCTTACTAGCGGGAGGATCCTACAATGAGCAGTTCTTC.

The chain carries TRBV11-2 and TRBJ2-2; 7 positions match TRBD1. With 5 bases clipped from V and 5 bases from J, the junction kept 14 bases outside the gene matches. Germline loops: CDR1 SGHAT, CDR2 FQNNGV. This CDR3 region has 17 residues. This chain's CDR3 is CASSHTLAQGRTGELFF. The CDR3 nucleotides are TGTGCCAGCAGCCATACTTTGGCACAGGGGAGAACCGGGGAGCTGTTTTTT.

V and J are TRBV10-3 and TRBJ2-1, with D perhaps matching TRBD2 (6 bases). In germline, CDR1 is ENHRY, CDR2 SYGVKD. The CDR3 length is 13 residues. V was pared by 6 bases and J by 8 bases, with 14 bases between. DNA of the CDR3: TGTGCCATCAGCGCCCGGGGGAACGATGAGCAGTTCTTC. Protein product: CAISARGNDEQFF.

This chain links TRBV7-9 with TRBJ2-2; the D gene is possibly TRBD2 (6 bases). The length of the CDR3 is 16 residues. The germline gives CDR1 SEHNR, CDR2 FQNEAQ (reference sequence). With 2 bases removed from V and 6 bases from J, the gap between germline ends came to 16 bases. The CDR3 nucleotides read TGTGCCAGCAGCTTAAGGGCCGGGGGTACGTCCGGGGAGCTGTTTTTT. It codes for CASSLRAGGTSGELFF.

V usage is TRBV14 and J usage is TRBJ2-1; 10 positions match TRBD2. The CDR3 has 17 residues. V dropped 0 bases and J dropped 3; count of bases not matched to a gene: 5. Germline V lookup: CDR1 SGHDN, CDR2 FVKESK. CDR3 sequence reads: CASSQDRLAGSYNEQFF. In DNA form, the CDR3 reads TGTGCCAGCAGCCAAGATCGACTAGCGGGCAGCTACAATGAGCAGTTCTTC.

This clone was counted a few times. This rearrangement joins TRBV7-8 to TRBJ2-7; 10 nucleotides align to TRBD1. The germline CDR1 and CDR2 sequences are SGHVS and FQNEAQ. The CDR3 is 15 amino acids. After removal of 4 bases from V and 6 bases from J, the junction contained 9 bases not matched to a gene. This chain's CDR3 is CASSSGRTGGSEQYF. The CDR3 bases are TGTGCCAGCAGCTCAGGGAGGACAGGGGGTTCCGAGCAGTACTTC. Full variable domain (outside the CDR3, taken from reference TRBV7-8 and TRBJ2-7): GAGVSQSPRYKVAKRGQDVALRCDPISGHVSLFWYQQALGQGPEFLTYFQNEAQLDKSGLPSDRFFAERPEGSVSTLKIQRTQQEDSAVYLCASSSGRTGGSEQYFGPGTRLTVT.